The 14 T cell receptor beta chains presented below share a single source sample, sequenced in a study of beta chain features in type 1 diabetes. Expressed TCRB transcripts were sequenced because the isolated RNA had all been reverse transcribed beforehand. Clones were sequenced by immunoSEQ multiplex PCR, and TCRdb holds only the in-frame ones, with some missing. Of about 160,000 clones listed, approximately 9% were seen once; the top ten hold over 2%. The material sequenced was central memory CD4+ T cells from blood. Receptor source: a young woman in good health.

Turning to this clone: A far larger clone differs by one base, so this is likely a read error. The J gene is TRBJ1-1, the V gene TRBV5-4, with 7 bases lining up with TRBD1. Germline values: CDR1 SGHNT, CDR2 YYREEE (reference sequence). Unmatched junction bases numbered 3, after V lost 3 bases and J lost 1 base. The CDR3 sequence is 14 residues long. CDR3 loop: CASSSGQSNTEAFF. Here the CDR3 DNA reads TGTGCCAGCAGCTCGGGACAGTCGAACACTGAAGCTTTCTTT.

In its sample, this clone was seen a few times. This sample also contains other DNA sequences that code for the same CDR3. The chain combines TRBV27 with TRBJ1-1; tentative D call: TRBD1 (5 bases). The V and J ends lost 6 bases and 1 base respectively, with 9 bases between them. CDR3 size: 13 residues. The germline CDR1 and CDR2 sequences are MNHEY and SMNVEV (reference sequence). CDR3 nucleotide sequence: TGTGCCAGCAGCCAGCAGGGGAACACTGAAGCTTTCTTT. It encodes CASSQQGNTEAFF.

This chain's CDR3 is CASSLGQVSYEQYF. CDR3 in DNA: TGTGCCAGCAGCTTGGGACAGGTCTCCTACGAGCAGTACTTC. The chain has TRBV5-6 and TRBJ2-7; TRBD1 is a possible D gene (6 bases). CDR3 length: 14 amino acids. Trimming took off 0 bases at V and 0 bases at J, with 7 bases between the two ends. Germline-derived CDR1 and CDR2 are SGHDT and YYEEEE. The full variable domain, rest sourced from reference TRBV5-6 and TRBJ2-7, is DAGVTQSPTHLIKTRGQQVTLRCSPKSGHDTVSWYQQALGQGPQFIFQYYEEEERQRGNFPDRFSGHQFPNYSSELNVNALLLGDSALYLCASSLGQVSYEQYFGPGTRLTVT.

A few counts support this clone. The chain couples TRBV5-4 to TRBJ2-1; 7 nucleotides match TRBD2. The CDR3 spans 16 residues. Germline-derived CDR1 and CDR2 are SGHNT and YYREEE (reference sequence). With 10 bases clipped from V and 8 bases from J, the junction kept 21 bases outside the gene matches. The DNA for the CDR3 is TGTGCCGTCAGTGACGGGCGGGGGAACTCGTGGGATGAGCAGTTCTTC. Protein: CAVSDGRGNSWDEQFF. Complete variable domain (other parts from reference TRBV5-4 and TRBJ2-1): ETGVTQSPTHLIKTRGQQVTLRCSSQSGHNTVSWYQQALGQGPQFIFQYYREEENGRGNFPPRFSGLQFPNYSSELNVNALELDDSALYLCAVSDGRGNSWDEQFFGPGTRLTVL.

The chain uses TRBV7-2 and TRBJ1-1, with D possibly matching TRBD1 (6 bases). V lost 5 bases to trimming and J lost 5 bases, with 15 bases between them. Germline lookup yields CDR1 SGHTA and CDR2 FQGNSA. CDR3 length: 14 residues. The CDR3 DNA follows: TGTGCCAGCAGCCCTCTAGGGGGTGGTACTGAAGCTTTCTTT. This translates into CASSPLGGGTEAFF. The full variable domain, rest sourced from reference TRBV7-2 and TRBJ1-1, is GAGVSQSPSNKVTEKGKDVELRCDPISGHTALYWYRQSLGQGLEFLIYFQGNSAPDKSGLPSDRFSAERTGGSVSTLTIQRTQQEDSAVYLCASSPLGGGTEAFFGQGTRLTVV.

This chain connects TRBV14 to TRBJ1-1, with D hard to call. The V and J ends lost 4 bases and 0 bases respectively, with 12 bases between them. CDR1 is SGHDN and CDR2 is FVKESK in the germline V gene. The CDR3 is made up of 15 amino acids. The CDR3 DNA reads TGTGCCAGCAGCCCCGGAGCTCTCCTGAACACTGAAGCTTTCTTT. Protein: CASSPGALLNTEAFF. Supplemented by reference TRBV14 and TRBJ1-1, the full variable domain reads EAGVTQFPSHSVIEKGQTVTLRCDPISGHDNLYWYRRVMGKEIKFLLHFVKESKQDESGMPNNRFLAERTGGTYSTLKVQPAELEDSGVYFCASSPGALLNTEAFFGQGTRLTVV.

V is TRBV5-1 and J is TRBJ2-1; 11 bases map to TRBD2. Unmatched junction bases numbered 9, after V lost 0 bases and J lost 10 bases. CDR3 length: 16 amino acids. The germline V gene has CDR1 SGHRS and CDR2 YFSETQ. The DNA of the CDR3 is TGCGCCAGCAGCTTGGTGGGTGGGACTAGCGGTCCGGAGCAGTTCTTC. Translation gives CASSLVGGTSGPEQFF.

This clone was seen more than once but under ten times. This chain joins TRBV4-3 and TRBJ2-1, with a possible D match to TRBD2 (7 bases). The germline V gene has CDR1 LGHNA and CDR2 YSLEER. CDR3 size: 17 residues. V was clipped by 0 bases and J by 3 bases, with 15 bases between them. The CDR3 loop reads CASSQDLVRGGYNEQFF. DNA for the CDR3: TGCGCCAGCAGCCAAGATTTGGTGAGGGGGGGCTACAATGAGCAGTTCTTC.

This chain connects TRBV5-5 to TRBJ2-3; 7 bases line up with TRBD1. This CDR3 comprises 14 residues. The germline V gene encodes CDR1 SGHKS and CDR2 YYEKEE (reference sequence). V was pared by 4 bases and J by 2 bases, with 4 bases of the junction left unmatched. CDR3 sequence: CASSQGTVTDTQYF. CDR3 DNA: TGTGCCAGCAGCCAGGGGACAGTCACAGATACGCAGTATTTT.

The rearrangement uses TRBV10-3 and TRBJ2-7; 11 bases are a match to TRBD1. CDR3 length equals 14 residues. V was clipped by 3 bases and J by 3 bases; unmatched bases: 1. CDR1 is ENHRY and CDR2 is SYGVKD in the germline V gene. The CDR3 DNA follows: TGTGCCATCAGTGACGGGACAGGGGGCTACGAGCAGTACTTC. Amino acid sequence: CAISDGTGGYEQYF.

The chain couples TRBV2 to TRBJ1-1; D not resolved. Germline CDR1 is SNHLY and CDR2 is FYNNEI. CDR3 length: 10 amino acids. V lost 6 bases, J lost 11 bases, and 10 bases lay in between. CDR3 in amino acids: CASRYTEAFF. The CDR3 DNA reads TGTGCCAGCAGGTACACGGAGGCTTTCTTT.

Only a few counts were recorded for this clone. The chain couples TRBV7-9 to TRBJ2-6; possibly TRBD1 for D (6 bases). The ends were cut back, 0 bases at V and 0 bases at J, with 9 bases in the middle. The CDR3 totals 17 residues. Germline V gene lookup returns CDR1 SEHNR and CDR2 FQNEAQ (reference sequence). The CDR3 here is CASSLARQDSGANVLTF. The CDR3 coding sequence is TGTGCCAGCAGCTTAGCCCGACAGGACTCTGGGGCCAACGTCCTGACTTTC. Full variable domain (outside the CDR3, taken from reference TRBV7-9 and TRBJ2-6): DTGVSQNPRHKITKRGQNVTFRCDPISEHNRLYWYRQTLGQGPEFLTYFQNEAQLEKSRLLSDRFSAERPKGSFSTLEIQRTEQGDSAMYLCASSLARQDSGANVLTFGAGSRLTVL.

This clone was detected a few times. V and J are TRBV6-5 and TRBJ2-4; D perhaps matches TRBD1 (6 bases). Germline V lookup: CDR1 MNHEY, CDR2 SVGAGI. The CDR3 length is 13 residues. V dropped 2 bases and J dropped 6 bases, with 8 bases sitting between them. CDR3 sequence reads: CASSYQDRNIQYF. In nucleotides, the CDR3 is TGTGCCAGCAGTTACCAGGACAGAAACATTCAGTACTTC.

The table lists this clone with many counts. The chain couples TRBV5-1 to TRBJ2-7; no definite D call. V shed 4 bases and J shed 4 bases, with 18 bases lying between them. The germline V gene encodes CDR1 SGHRS and CDR2 YFSETQ. The CDR3 is 15 residues long. The CDR3 DNA sequence: TGCGCCAGCAGCCGCTCGGGTGAGCCGCAGTACGAGCAGTACTTC. Residues: CASSRSGEPQYEQYF.